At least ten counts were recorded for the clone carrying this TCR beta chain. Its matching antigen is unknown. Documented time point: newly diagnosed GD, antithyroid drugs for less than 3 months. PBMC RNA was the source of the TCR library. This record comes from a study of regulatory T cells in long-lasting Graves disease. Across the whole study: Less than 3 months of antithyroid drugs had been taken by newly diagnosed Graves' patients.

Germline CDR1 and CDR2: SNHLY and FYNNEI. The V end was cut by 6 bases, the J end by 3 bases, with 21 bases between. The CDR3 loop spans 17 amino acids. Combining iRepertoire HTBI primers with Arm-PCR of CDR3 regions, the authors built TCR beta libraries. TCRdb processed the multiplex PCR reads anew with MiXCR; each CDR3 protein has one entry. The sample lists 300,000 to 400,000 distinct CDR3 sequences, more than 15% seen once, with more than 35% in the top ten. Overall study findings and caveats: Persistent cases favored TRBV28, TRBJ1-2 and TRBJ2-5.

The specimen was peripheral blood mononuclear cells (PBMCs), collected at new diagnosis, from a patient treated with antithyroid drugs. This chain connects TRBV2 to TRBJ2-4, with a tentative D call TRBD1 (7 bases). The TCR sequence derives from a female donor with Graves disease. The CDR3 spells CASSEEQGGRDKNIQYF. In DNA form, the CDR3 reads TGTGCCAGCAGCGAGGAGCAGGGGGGACGGGACAAAAACATTCAGTACTTC.